This passage covers 13 T cell receptor beta chains from one sample sequenced in a study of shared clonotypes between healthy human individuals. The naive CD8 population came from CD45RO-negative cells selected for CCR7, without terminally differentiated effector memory CD45RA+ cells. Method: immunoSEQ multiplex PCR; TCRdb's copy keeps in-frame clones and lacks some. In the table there are around 2.1 million clones, about 93% of which are singletons. What was sequenced was naive CD8+ T cells from PBMCs. The receptors stem from a young man in good health. Some clones in this sample may be carry-over from other donors' samples.

The chain recombines TRBV19 with TRBJ1-1; D is ambiguous. This CDR3 is built from 14 residues. Between the trimmed V and J ends, which lost 4 bases and 5 bases, there was a span of 14 bases. Germline values: CDR1 LNHDA, CDR2 SQIVND (reference sequence). The CDR3 reads CASSNRETLTEAFF. For the CDR3, the DNA is TGTGCCAGTAGTAATAGGGAAACACTGACTGAAGCTTTCTTT.

This chain links TRBV15 with TRBJ1-2, with no clear D. This CDR3 comprises 17 residues. The germline gives CDR1 LNHNV, CDR2 YYDKDF (reference sequence). With 0 bases removed from V and 6 bases from J, the gap between germline ends came to 20 bases. The CDR3 region is CATSRDAAAQTPNGYTF. The CDR3 coding sequence is TGTGCCACCAGCAGAGATGCAGCAGCCCAGACACCTAATGGCTACACCTTC.

This clone has a single count. The chain recombines TRBV6-1 with TRBJ1-2, with 7 positions matching TRBD1. Germline V CDR1 and CDR2: MNHNS, SASEGT. CDR3 size: 15 residues. The V and J ends lost 1 base and 2 bases, in that order; junction bases with no gene match: 4. The CDR3: CASSEGPGQNYGYTF. CDR3 coding DNA: TGTGCCAGCAGTGAAGGCCCGGGACAGAACTATGGCTACACCTTC.

V and J are TRBV7-6 and TRBJ1-2; 10 bases align to TRBD1. The CDR3 has 16 amino acids. Germline CDR1 is SGHVS and CDR2 is FNYEAQ. J gave up 8 bases and V 4 bases, and 13 bases lay outside the gene matches. CDR3 sequence (DNA): TGTGCCAGCAGCTATCGAACCGGGACAGGGGCTGTAGGCTACACCTTC. Residues: CASSYRTGTGAVGYTF.

V gene TRBV5-1 combines with J gene TRBJ2-2; 8 bases match TRBD1. The CDR3 has 16 residues. V shed 7 bases, J shed 5 bases, and the junction held 13 bases outside the gene matches. The germline V gene has CDR1 SGHRS and CDR2 YFSETQ. This CDR3 is CASFLRTGTFTGELFF. In DNA form, the CDR3 reads TGCGCCAGCTTCCTAAGGACAGGGACGTTTACCGGGGAGCTGTTTTTT.

The V call is TRBV5-4, the J call TRBJ2-2; 9 bases map to TRBD2. After removal of 3 bases from V and 6 bases from J, the junction contained 9 bases not matched to a gene. The CDR3 is 16 amino acids. Germline V gives CDR1 SGHNT, CDR2 YYREEE (reference sequence). CDR3: CASSSPGTSWAGELFF. The CDR3 nucleotides read TGTGCCAGCAGCTCTCCCGGGACTAGCTGGGCCGGGGAGCTGTTTTTT.

The gene calls are TRBV5-5 and TRBJ2-7, with 7 bases identical to TRBD2. This CDR3 is built from 15 residues. Germline CDR1 and CDR2: SGHKS and YYEKEE (reference sequence). The junction had 7 bases not matched to a gene; V was cut back by 4 bases and J by 0 bases. In DNA form, the CDR3 reads TGTGCCAGCAGCCCGAGAGCGGGATTCTCCTACGAGCAGTACTTC. Protein product: CASSPRAGFSYEQYF.

DNA for the CDR3: TGCGCCAGCAGCTTCCGGTCGACTAGCGGCACAGATACGCAGTATTTT. Translation gives CASSFRSTSGTDTQYF. The genes are TRBV5-1 and TRBJ2-3; TRBD2 matches 8 bases. The ends lost 2 bases at V and 1 base at J; junction bases unmatched: 6. Looked up from germline, CDR1 is SGHRS and CDR2 is YFSETQ. The CDR3 length is 16 residues.

The chain has TRBV5-4 and TRBJ2-3; perhaps TRBD2 as D (5 bases). Per germline, CDR1 SGHNT and CDR2 YYREEE (reference sequence). The length of the CDR3 is 15 residues. V was pared by 4 bases and J by 1 base, with 13 bases between. CDR3 DNA: TGTGCCAGCAGCCCAGGAATCGGGGGCACAGATACGCAGTATTTT. Translated: CASSPGIGGTDTQYF.

This chain uses TRBV19 with TRBJ1-5; D may be TRBD1 (6 bases). The V end was cut by 5 bases, the J end by 0 bases, with 11 bases between. Germline V lookup: CDR1 LNHDA, CDR2 SQIVND (reference sequence). The CDR3 covers 15 residues. This chain's CDR3 is CASSWSRGSNQPQHF. DNA for the CDR3: TGTGCCAGTAGTTGGAGCAGGGGTAGCAATCAGCCCCAGCATTTT.

The gene calls are TRBV7-9 and TRBJ1-2; no definite D call. The CDR3 has 14 amino acids. V dropped 2 bases and J dropped 3 bases, with 10 bases sitting between them. Germline-derived CDR1 and CDR2 are SEHNR and FQNEAQ (reference sequence). The CDR3 DNA reads TGTGCCAGCAGCTTAAATCCAGACTACTATGGCTACACCTTC. Its translation: CASSLNPDYYGYTF.

The chain links TRBV4-1 to TRBJ1-2; no firm D call. Trimming took off 1 base at V and 4 bases at J, with 13 bases between the two ends. The CDR3 loop spans 15 amino acids. Germline CDR1 and CDR2: MGHRA and YSYEKL. DNA for the CDR3: TGCGCCAGCAGCCAAGTAGGTGCAGACCTCTATGGCTACACCTTC. It is translated as CASSQVGADLYGYTF.

This clone was counted once. The V gene is TRBV9, the J gene TRBJ2-5; 7 positions agree with TRBD2. CDR1 is SGDLS and CDR2 is YYNGEE in the germline V gene. This CDR3 has 15 amino acids. With V trimmed by 3 bases and J by 1 base, 6 bases remained unmatched. CDR3 DNA: TGTGCCAGCAGCGGGAGGACTAGTCCCCAAGAGACCCAGTACTTC. As protein: CASSGRTSPQETQYF. The full variable domain, its missing parts supplied by reference TRBV9 and TRBJ2-5, is DSGVTQTPKHLITATGQRVTLRCSPRSGDLSVYWYQQSLDQGLQFLIQYYNGEERAKGNILERFSAQQFPDLHSELNLSSLELGDSALYFCASSGRTSPQETQYFGPGTRLLVL.